These 11 T cell receptor beta chains were sequenced from one sample in a study of cytomegalovirus exposure and HLA in healthy donors. Researchers ran the PCR with 60 Vbeta and 13 Jbeta primers. The method was immunoSEQ multiplex PCR; TCRdb's version includes in-frame clones alone and lacks a portion of them. The sample lists about 150,000 clones; 79% were seen once. The material sequenced was PBMCs. These receptor sequences come from a human donor in good health.

The DNA for the CDR3 is TGTGCCAGCAGCTCCGAACTCCGGGGGGAGGATACGCAGTATTTT. Its translation: CASSSELRGEDTQYF. V is TRBV5-6 and J is TRBJ2-3, with 7 bases fitting TRBD2. After removal of 3 bases from V and 6 bases from J, the junction contained 10 bases not matched to a gene. The CDR3 has 15 residues. Per the germline V gene, CDR1 is SGHDT and CDR2 is YYEEEE.

The chain is built from TRBV19 and TRBJ2-2; D is perhaps TRBD2 (5 bases). The V gene's germline CDR1 is LNHDA and CDR2 SQIVND (reference sequence). The V gene lost 4 bases and the J gene lost 2 bases, with 11 bases spanning the gap. The CDR3 extends over 15 amino acids. The CDR3 bases are TGTGCCAGTAGTAGGAGGCAGGAAAACACCGGGGAGCTGTTTTTT. Residues: CASSRRQENTGELFF.

The V call is TRBV4-1, the J call TRBJ1-6; D is possibly TRBD1 (5 bases). This CDR3 is built from 16 residues. V lost 0 bases and J lost 7, with 13 bases in between. The germline V gene encodes CDR1 MGHRA and CDR2 YSYEKL. The CDR3 DNA is TGCGCCAGCAGCCAAGAAGGAGGGACTATGAATTCACCCCTCCACTTT. Amino acids: CASSQEGGTMNSPLHF.

This rearrangement joins TRBV19 to TRBJ2-7; 9 nucleotides align to TRBD2. Germline CDR1 reads LNHDA; CDR2 reads SQIVND (reference sequence). The CDR3 is made up of 14 amino acids. Trimming at V came to 3 bases and at J to 2 bases, leaving 2 bases not matched to a gene. The CDR3 here is CASSMSSGTYEQYF. DNA of the CDR3: TGTGCCAGTAGTATGTCTAGCGGGACCTACGAGCAGTACTTC.

The chain recombines TRBV6-1 with TRBJ2-3, with a weak D call TRBD2 (7 bases). V was cut by 3 bases and J by 3 bases, with 22 bases left in between. The CDR3 is 18 amino acids. Germline V gives CDR1 MNHNS, CDR2 SASEGT. The CDR3 sequence is CASSDRPGVAGATDTQYF. The CDR3 DNA reads as TGTGCCAGCAGTGACCGACCAGGGGTGGCGGGAGCAACAGATACGCAGTATTTT.

The chain carries TRBV11-2 and TRBJ2-3; D perhaps matches TRBD1 (5 bases). Germline-derived CDR1 and CDR2 are SGHAT and FQNNGV. With 7 bases removed from V and 0 bases from J, the gap between germline ends came to 8 bases. CDR3 length: 13 amino acids. The CDR3 DNA reads TGTGCCAGCAACAGGAGAAGCACAGATACGCAGTATTTT. Translated, it gives CASNRRSTDTQYF.

The chain employs TRBV4-1 and TRBJ2-1, with 7 bases identical to TRBD1. Germline V gives CDR1 MGHRA, CDR2 YSYEKL. This CDR3 contains 15 residues. The J segment lost 5 bases and the V segment lost 0 bases, leaving 4 bases of the junction unmatched. The CDR3 sequence: CASSQEGQAHNEQFF. CDR3 DNA: TGCGCCAGCAGCCAAGAAGGACAGGCCCACAATGAGCAGTTCTTC.

V is TRBV13 and J is TRBJ2-1; 11 bases agree with TRBD2. The germline CDR1 and CDR2 sequences are PRHDT and FYEKMQ (reference sequence). V lost 0 bases to trimming and J lost 7 bases; unmatched junction nucleotides: 2. This CDR3 comprises 15 residues. The CDR3 is CASSLGTSGDNEQFF. CDR3 DNA: TGTGCCAGCAGCTTAGGGACTAGCGGGGATAATGAGCAGTTCTTC.

This chain links TRBV6-1 with TRBJ2-7; a possible D gene is TRBD1 (5 bases). This CDR3 spans 12 amino acids. Germline assignment: CDR1 MNHNS and CDR2 SASEGT. Trimming took off 7 bases at V and 4 bases at J, with 11 bases between the two ends. CDR3 sequence (DNA): TGTGCCAGCAAAAGCGACAGTTACGAGCAGTACTTC. Protein sequence: CASKSDSYEQYF.

The chain carries TRBV7-2 and TRBJ2-1, with 9 bases fitting TRBD1. Germline V gene sequence: CDR1 SGHTA, CDR2 FQGNSA. Trimming at V came to 5 bases and at J to 7 bases, leaving 15 bases not matched to a gene. CDR3 length: 17 residues. The CDR3: CASSRTGVAFVLNEQFF. The DNA for the CDR3 is TGTGCCAGCAGCAGGACAGGGGTCGCCTTTGTTCTTAATGAGCAGTTCTTC.

The V and J genes are TRBV4-3 and TRBJ2-1; TRBD2 matches at 13 bases. CDR1 is LGHNA and CDR2 is YSLEER in the germline V gene. The CDR3 sequence is 18 residues long. The ends lost 0 bases at V and 8 bases at J; junction bases unmatched: 10. The CDR3 spells CASSQDAPGTSGNHEQFF. CDR3 bases: TGCGCCAGCAGCCAAGATGCCCCCGGGACTAGCGGGAACCATGAGCAGTTCTTC.